This is a list of T cell receptor beta chains from one sample in a study of CD8 T cells in ankylosing spondylitis. TCRdb re-derived calls from the 5' RACE reads in MiXCR, one entry per CDR3 protein. The table includes about 160,000 distinct CDR3 sequences, around 42% detected once. The sample taken for sequencing was synovial fluid, either unsorted or a sorted T cell fraction (not recorded which). The receptor set was obtained from a male donor with ankylosing spondylitis. CDR3s include the opening cysteine and the closing phenylalanine or tryptophan. The D gene is left open where the match is weak. Clone size is stated in some rows and not others, as once, few, many or a class when expanded.

D gene,clone size,J gene,V gene,CDR3 DNA,CDR3 protein
NA,few,TRBJ2-1,TRBV21-1,TGTGCCAGCAATACCGACAGGGGCGTATACAATGAGCAGTTCTTC,CASNTDRGVYNEQFF
NA,once,TRBJ1-2,TRBV27,TGTGCCAGCAGCTTCCCGTCCGCGGGCCGATTCCCACCATTCCCCTATGGCTACACCTTC,CASSFPSAGRFPPFPYGYTF
NA,few,TRBJ2-7,TRBV6-6,TGTGCCAGCAGTTCTGGGACTTTCTACGAGCAGTACTTC,CASSSGTFYEQYF
TRBD2,NA,TRBJ2-1,TRBV12-3/TRBV12-4,TGTGCCAGCAGTTTGTTAGCTAGCGGGTGGCTCTACAATGAGCAGTTCTTC,CASSLLASGWLYNEQFF
NA,few,TRBJ2-5,TRBV12-3/TRBV12-4,TGTGCCACCCGGGACGGCATGCAAGAGACCCAGTACTTC,CATRDGMQETQYF
TRBD2,many,TRBJ2-7,TRBV7-9,TGTGCCAGCAGCTTGGGGGGACTAGCGGGAAATGATCAGTACTTC,CASSLGGLAGNDQYF
NA,NA,TRBJ2-2,TRBV28,TGTGCCAGCACCACCGGGACGGCTAACACCGGGGAGCTGTTTTTT,CASTTGTANTGELFF
TRBD1,NA,TRBJ2-7,TRBV18,TGTGCCAGCTCACCGACAGGGGATGACTACGAGCAGTACTTC,CASSPTGDDYEQYF
NA,NA,TRBJ2-5,TRBV4-2,TGTGCCAGCAGCCAAGAGGAGGGTAGACCATGGGAGACCCAGTACTTC,CASSQEEGRPWETQYF
NA,many,TRBJ1-2,TRBV10-3,TGTGCCATCAGTGAGTCGACAAACTATGGCTACACCTTC,CAISESTNYGYTF
TRBD1,few,TRBJ2-2,TRBV11-2,TGTGCCATACAGGGGAATACCGGGGAGCTGTTTTTT,CAIQGNTGELFF
NA,NA,TRBJ1-2,TRBV10-3,TGTGCCACCACCGGGCTAAGGAGGGTGGGCTACACCTTC,CATTGLRRVGYTF
NA,NA,TRBJ1-6,TRBV27,TGTGCCAGCAGTCCCGGTGGAGGGCCTAATTCACCCCTCCACTTT,CASSPGGGPNSPLHF
TRBD2,NA,TRBJ2-3,TRBV6-2/TRBV6-3,TGTGCCAGCAGTTACTCCGTTCGACTAGCGGGGGGGCTGGGCACAGATACGCAGTATTTT,CASSYSVRLAGGLGTDTQYF
NA,once,TRBJ2-7,TRBV18,TGTGCCAGCTCGGGACGGGTGGCAGCCTACGAGCAGTACTTC,CASSGRVAAYEQYF
NA,few,TRBJ2-3,TRBV15,TGTGCCACCAGCAGAGGACTAGACACAGATACGCAGTATTTT,CATSRGLDTDTQYF
NA,NA,TRBJ2-2,TRBV6-5,TGTGCCAGCAGTTACGGGGGGGCACACACCGGGGAGCTGTTTTTT,CASSYGGAHTGELFF
TRBD1,few,TRBJ2-2,TRBV5-1,TGCGCCAGCAGCTTGAAACAGGGGGCTACGAACACCGGGGAGCTGTTTTTT,CASSLKQGATNTGELFF
NA,NA,TRBJ2-5,TRBV12-3/TRBV12-4,TGTGCCAGCAGCCCACCAGGCGTGGAGACCCAGTACTTC,CASSPPGVETQYF
NA,few,TRBJ2-2,TRBV30,TGTGCCTGGAGTGTTTTTCCCGGGGAGCTGTTTTTT,CAWSVFPGELFF
NA,few,TRBJ2-2,TRBV29-1,TGCAGCGTCTGGGGACCTGTTACCGGGGAGCTGTTTTTT,CSVWGPVTGELFF
TRBD1,NA,TRBJ2-2,TRBV19,TGTGCCAGTAGTACCGTGACAGGGGTAACCGGGGAGCTGTTTTTT,CASSTVTGVTGELFF
NA,NA,TRBJ2-1,TRBV29-1,TGCAGCGTTGAAGATCGCGACAGGTTGTACAATGAGCAGTTCTTC,CSVEDRDRLYNEQFF
TRBD2,NA,TRBJ2-7,TRBV18,TGTGCCAGCTCACCATGGACTAGCGGGACCCCCTACGAGCAGTACTTC,CASSPWTSGTPYEQYF
TRBD1,NA,TRBJ1-3,TRBV4-2,TGTGCCAGCAGCGGGCGCCGACAGGGGTTTGAAAGAAACACCATATATTTT,CASSGRRQGFERNTIYF
NA,NA,TRBJ2-2,TRBV5-1,TGCGCCAGCAGCTTTCAGCACACCGGGGAGCTGTTTTTT,CASSFQHTGELFF
NA,few,TRBJ2-3,TRBV6-1,TGTGCCAGCAGCCTCCTGAGGAAAAGCACAGATACGCAGTATTTT,CASSLLRKSTDTQYF
NA,NA,TRBJ2-1,TRBV3-1,TGTGCCAGCAGCCCCAGACAGGCTTCCTACAATGAGCAGTTCTTC,CASSPRQASYNEQFF
TRBD1,few,TRBJ2-5,TRBV12-3/TRBV12-4,TGTGCCAGCAGCCCCGGGACAGGGGGCGCGACGGAGACCCAGTACTTC,CASSPGTGGATETQYF
NA,few,TRBJ2-2,TRBV6-1,TGTGCCAGCAGTGGGCCGGAACATGCCGGGGAGCTGTTTTTT,CASSGPEHAGELFF
NA,NA,TRBJ2-7,TRBV6-1,TGTGCCAGCAGTGAAGCGGAGCAGGGGGGGTACGAGCAGTACTTC,CASSEAEQGGYEQYF
NA,NA,TRBJ2-3,TRBV25-1,TGTGCCAGCCCCGGGGCAGATACGCAGTATTTT,CASPGADTQYF
NA,NA,TRBJ1-4,TRBV15,TGTGCCACCAGCGTCAACATGGAGAATGAAAAACTGTTTTTT,CATSVNMENEKLFF
NA,NA,TRBJ2-6,TRBV4-1,TGCGCCAGCAGCCAGTTTCCGGTTCGGGGGGCCAACGTCCTGACTTTC,CASSQFPVRGANVLTF
TRBD1,many,TRBJ1-2,TRBV7-9,TGTGCCAGCCGAACAGGGGGCGAGGGCTACACCTTC,CASRTGGEGYTF
TRBD1,few,TRBJ1-6,TRBV5-1,TGCGCCAGCAGCGGGGGACAGGGCGCCTATAATTCACCCCTCCACTTT,CASSGGQGAYNSPLHF
NA,NA,TRBJ1-3,TRBV28,TGTGCCAGCAGTCTGGTCCTAGGTACTAGCTCTGGAAACACCATATATTTT,CASSLVLGTSSGNTIYF
NA,NA,TRBJ1-4,TRBV7-8,TGTGCCAGCAGCGCCTCGGGGGAGTGGGGACTGTTTTTT,CASSASGEWGLFF
NA,NA,TRBJ2-6,TRBV25-1,TGTGCCAGCAGTCCTGGTGGGGCCAACGTCCTGACTTTC,CASSPGGANVLTF
TRBD2,NA,TRBJ2-7,TRBV4-3,TGCGCCAGCAGCTATAGCGGGAGGGGCTACGAGCAGTACTTC,CASSYSGRGYEQYF
TRBD1,NA,TRBJ2-2,TRBV10-3,TGTGCCACCGGGACAGGGGGCACCGGGGAGCTGTTTTTT,CATGTGGTGELFF
NA,many,TRBJ1-1,TRBV29-1,TGCAGCGTTAGAGGACTGAACACTGAAGCTTTCTTT,CSVRGLNTEAFF
NA,few,TRBJ2-1,TRBV20-1,TGCAGTGCTAGAGGGACTACCTACAATGAGCAGTTCTTC,CSARGTTYNEQFF
TRBD1,NA,TRBJ2-5,TRBV29-1,TGCAGCGTCGTGGGAGTACACAGGGGATGGTCCAAAGAGACCCAGTACTTC,CSVVGVHRGWSKETQYF
NA,NA,TRBJ2-7,TRBV20-1,TGCAGTGCCAAGGCAAGGGAGAGGGATGGGTCCTACGAGCAGTACTTC,CSAKARERDGSYEQYF
TRBD2,NA,TRBJ2-7,TRBV2,TGTGCCAGCAGTGATCCGGGACTAGCGGGGGGGTACGAGCAGTACTTC,CASSDPGLAGGYEQYF